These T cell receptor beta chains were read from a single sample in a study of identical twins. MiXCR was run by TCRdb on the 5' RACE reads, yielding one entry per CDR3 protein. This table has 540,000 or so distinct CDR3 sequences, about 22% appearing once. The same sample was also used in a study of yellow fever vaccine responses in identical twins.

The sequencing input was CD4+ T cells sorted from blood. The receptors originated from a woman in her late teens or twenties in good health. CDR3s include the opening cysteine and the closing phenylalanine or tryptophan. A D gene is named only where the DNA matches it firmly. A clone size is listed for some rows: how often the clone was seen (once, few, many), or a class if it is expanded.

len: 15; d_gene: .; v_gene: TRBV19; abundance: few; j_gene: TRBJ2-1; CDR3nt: TGTGCCAGTAGTGGATCAAGGGGGACCTACAATGAGCAGTTCTTC; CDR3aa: CASSGSRGTYNEQFF
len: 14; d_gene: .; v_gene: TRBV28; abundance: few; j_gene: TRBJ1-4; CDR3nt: TGTGCCAGCAGTTGGGAAGGAAATAATGAAAAACTGTTTTTT; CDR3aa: CASSWEGNNEKLFF
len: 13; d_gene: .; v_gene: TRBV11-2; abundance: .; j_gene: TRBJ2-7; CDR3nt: TGTGCCAGCAGCTTAGGGATGCCCTACGAGCAGTACTTC; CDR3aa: CASSLGMPYEQYF
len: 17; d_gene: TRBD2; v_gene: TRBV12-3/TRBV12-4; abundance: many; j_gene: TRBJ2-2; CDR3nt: TGTGCCAGCAGTCGAACAATAGCGGGGGGGGGCACCGGGGAGCTGTTTTTT; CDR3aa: CASSRTIAGGGTGELFF
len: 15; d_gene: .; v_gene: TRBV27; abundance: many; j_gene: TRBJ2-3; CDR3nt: TGTGCCAGCAGTTTAACCGCCGGGAGCACAGATACGCAGTATTTT; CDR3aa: CASSLTAGSTDTQYF
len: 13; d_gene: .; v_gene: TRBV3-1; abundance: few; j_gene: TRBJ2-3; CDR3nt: TGTGCCAGCAGCCAAGGGTCGCTCGGAACGCAGTATTTT; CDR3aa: CASSQGSLGTQYF
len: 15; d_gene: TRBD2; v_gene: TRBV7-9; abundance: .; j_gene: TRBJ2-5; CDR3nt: TGTGCCAGCAGTTTCGGAGGAGCGGGAGTTGAGACCCAGTACTTC; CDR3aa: CASSFGGAGVETQYF
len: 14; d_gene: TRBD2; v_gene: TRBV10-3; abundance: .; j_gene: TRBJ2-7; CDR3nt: TGTGCCATCAAGCTAGCGGGAGGGGGTTACGAGCAGTACTTC; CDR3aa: CAIKLAGGGYEQYF
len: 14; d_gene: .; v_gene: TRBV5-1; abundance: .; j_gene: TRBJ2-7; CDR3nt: TGCGCCAGCAGCTTCAGCGTACCCTACTACGAGCAGTACTTC; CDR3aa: CASSFSVPYYEQYF
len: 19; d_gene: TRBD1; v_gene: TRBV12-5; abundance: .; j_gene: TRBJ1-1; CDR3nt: TGTGCTAGTGGTTCGAATCACAGGGGGCTAATAGCTATGAACACTGAAGCTTTCTTT; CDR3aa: CASGSNHRGLIAMNTEAFF
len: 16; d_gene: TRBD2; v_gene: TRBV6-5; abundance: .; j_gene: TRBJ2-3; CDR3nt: TGTGCCAGCAGGAGGCGGACTAGCGGGAGTACAGATACGCAGTATTTT; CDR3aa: CASRRRTSGSTDTQYF
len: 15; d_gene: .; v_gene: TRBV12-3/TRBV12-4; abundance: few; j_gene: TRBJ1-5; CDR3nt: TGTGCCAGCAACCCCACAGGGATTAGCAATCAGCCCCAGCATTTT; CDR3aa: CASNPTGISNQPQHF
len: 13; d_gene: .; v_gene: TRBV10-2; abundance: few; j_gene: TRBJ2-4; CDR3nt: TGCGCCAGCAGTAGGCCGGGGGAAAACATTCAGTACTTC; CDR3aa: CASSRPGENIQYF
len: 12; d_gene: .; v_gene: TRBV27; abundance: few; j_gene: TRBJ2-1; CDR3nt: TGTGCCAGCAGTTCAGTTGGGGGGGCGCAGTTCTTC; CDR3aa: CASSSVGGAQFF
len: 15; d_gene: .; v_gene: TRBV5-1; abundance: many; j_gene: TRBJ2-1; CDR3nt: TGCGCCAGCAGCAAGGGTGGAGAATTTGGAGATGAGCAGTTCTTC; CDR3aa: CASSKGGEFGDEQFF
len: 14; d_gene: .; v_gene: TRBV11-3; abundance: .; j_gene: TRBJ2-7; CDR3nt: TGTGCCAGCACCCTACAGGGTAAGGGTGACGAGCAGTACTTC; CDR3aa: CASTLQGKGDEQYF
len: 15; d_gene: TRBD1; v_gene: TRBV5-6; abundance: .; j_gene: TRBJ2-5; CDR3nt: TGTGCCAGCAGCAGACCCGGGACAGGAGTGGAGACCCAGTACTTC; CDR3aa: CASSRPGTGVETQYF
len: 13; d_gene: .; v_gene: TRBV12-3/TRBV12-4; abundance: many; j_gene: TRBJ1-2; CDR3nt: TGTGCCAGCAGTTCAAGGGGACTCTATGGCTACACCTTC; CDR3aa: CASSSRGLYGYTF
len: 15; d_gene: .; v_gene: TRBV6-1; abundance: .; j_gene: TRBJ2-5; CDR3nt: TGTGCCAGCAGTCCCCGGGGCACCCTCCAAGAGACCCAGTACTTC; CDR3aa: CASSPRGTLQETQYF
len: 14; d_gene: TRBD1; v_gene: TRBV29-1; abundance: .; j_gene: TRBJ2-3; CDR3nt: TGCAGCGTTGCCGGGACAGGGGGCCCAGATACGCAGTATTTT; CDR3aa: CSVAGTGGPDTQYF
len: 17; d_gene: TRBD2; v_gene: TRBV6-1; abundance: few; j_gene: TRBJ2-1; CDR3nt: TGTGCCAGCAGTGCCCGACTAGCGGGAGTGGCCTACAATGAGCAGTTCTTC; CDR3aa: CASSARLAGVAYNEQFF
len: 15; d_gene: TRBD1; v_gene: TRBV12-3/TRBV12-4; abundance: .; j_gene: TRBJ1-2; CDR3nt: TGTGCCAGCAGTAGATCTACAGGGGCGAGCTATGGCTACACCTTC; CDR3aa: CASSRSTGASYGYTF
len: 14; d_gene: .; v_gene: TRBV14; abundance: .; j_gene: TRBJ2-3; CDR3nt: TGTGCCAGCAGCCAAGATTCAGTAACAGATACGCAGTATTTT; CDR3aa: CASSQDSVTDTQYF